This T cell receptor beta chain was found in a study of PD-1 blockade in mismatch repair-deficient tumors. A few pembrolizumab responders had their TCRs sequenced. The V and J ends lost 0 bases and 4 bases, in that order; junction bases with no gene match: 6. The CDR3 is made up of 15 amino acids. The germline V gene has CDR1 SGHRS and CDR2 YFSETQ. Method: immunoSEQ multiplex PCR; TCRdb's copy keeps in-frame clones and lacks some. This table has about 19,000 clones, more than 65% appearing once. The sample consisted of PBMCs, taken 52 weeks after starting pembrolizumab. This sequence originates from an adult with mismatch repair-deficient cancer. The chain links TRBV5-1 to TRBJ1-2; TRBD1 agrees at 7 bases. The CDR3 DNA sequence: TGCGCCAGCAGCTTGGCCAACGCAGGGGGCTATGGCTACACCTTC. This encodes CASSLANAGGYGYTF.